Below, 10 T cell receptor beta chains from the same sample are listed, as sequenced in a study of early T cells in non-severe SARS-CoV-2 infection. TCRdb recomputed calls from the 5' RACE reads with MiXCR, one row per CDR3 protein. The sample has fewer than 35,000 distinct CDR3 sequences; approximately 6% are singletons. Sequencing was done on a sample of whole blood. Every receptor here comes from an adult who was a healthcare worker with PCR-confirmed SARS-CoV-2 infection or an uninfected control (not recorded which).

This clonotype was observed at least ten times. This chain joins TRBV7-6 and TRBJ2-2; 10 nucleotides agree with TRBD2. CDR1 and CDR2 (germline): SGHVS, FNYEAQ. The CDR3 covers 17 residues. The junction had 6 bases not matched to a gene; V was cut back by 1 base and J by 4 bases. In DNA form, the CDR3 reads TGTGCCAGCAGCTTAGGAACTAGCGGGGCACCCACCGGGGAGCTGTTTTTT. This translates into CASSLGTSGAPTGELFF.

This clonotype rates as medium-sized (0.01 to 0.1%). The rearrangement joins TRBV11-3 to TRBJ1-1; TRBD1 agrees at 7 bases. The CDR3 totals 13 residues. Germline lookup yields CDR1 SGHNT and CDR2 YENEEA. V shed 2 bases and J 3 bases; nucleotides not matched to a gene: 0. The CDR3 DNA sequence: TGTGCCAGCAGCTTACAGGGGGACACTGAAGCTTTCTTT. Its protein product is CASSLQGDTEAFF.

The chain uses TRBV5-1 and TRBJ1-2; 12 bases agree with TRBD1. V lost 0 bases, J lost 8 bases, and 8 bases stayed unmatched. The CDR3 sequence is 16 residues long. Germline V gives CDR1 SGHRS, CDR2 YFSETQ. CDR3 coding DNA: TGCGCCAGCAGCTTGGACCTGGGACAGGGGGCCGGCGGCTACACCTTC. Translating gives CASSLDLGQGAGGYTF.

This clonotype was picked up a small number of times. The rearrangement uses TRBV27 and TRBJ2-7; 7 nucleotides align to TRBD2. This CDR3 spans 15 amino acids. Germline-derived CDR1 and CDR2 are MNHEY and SMNVEV (reference sequence). J gave up 4 bases and V 0 bases, and 6 bases lay outside the gene matches. The CDR3 DNA reads TGTGCCAGCAGTTTATCGGCTAGCGGCCCGTACGAGCAGTACTTC. This codes for CASSLSASGPYEQYF.

This clonotype was seen at least ten times. J is TRBJ1-6 and V is TRBV30; D gene uncertain. The V end lost 2 bases, the J end lost 10 bases, and 15 bases lay between the germline ends. Germline V gene data show CDR1 as GTSNPN and CDR2 as SVGIG (reference sequence). This CDR3 contains 14 residues. CDR3 protein: CAWSQAQGGSPLHF. Here the CDR3 DNA reads TGTGCCTGGAGTCAGGCACAAGGTGGATCACCCCTCCACTTT.

The chain recombines TRBV27 with TRBJ2-5; perhaps D is TRBD1 or TRBD2 (5 bases each). V was cut by 1 base and J by 1 base, with 13 bases left in between. Germline CDR1 MNHEY, CDR2 SMNVEV (reference sequence). CDR3 length equals 16 residues. The CDR3 DNA sequence: TGTGCCAGCAGTTTATACTTTGGGGGAGCCCAAGAGACCCAGTACTTC. It specifies CASSLYFGGAQETQYF.

This clonotype was seen many times. The chain combines TRBV10-2 with TRBJ2-2; D not certain. Between the trimmed V and J ends, which lost 0 bases and 4 bases, there was a span of 9 bases. This CDR3 is 15 amino acids long. The germline V gene encodes CDR1 WSHSY and CDR2 SAAADI. The CDR3 region is CASSESRASTGELFF. The CDR3 bases are TGCGCCAGCAGTGAGTCCCGGGCTAGCACCGGGGAGCTGTTTTTT.

This chain links TRBV27 with TRBJ2-5, with a tentative D call TRBD2 (6 bases). V was cut by 0 bases and J by 5 bases, with 7 bases left in between. The germline V gene encodes CDR1 MNHEY and CDR2 SMNVEV (reference sequence). The CDR3 runs to 13 residues. The CDR3 reads CASSLSEGETQYF. CDR3 bases: TGTGCCAGCAGTTTATCGGAGGGGGAGACCCAGTACTTC.

This clonotype was observed many times. The V call is TRBV20-1, the J call TRBJ2-4; D is perhaps TRBD1 (6 bases). Trimming left V 4 bases short and J 6 bases short, with 16 bases between. The CDR3 runs to 14 residues. From germline, CDR1 is DFQATT and CDR2 SNEGSKA (reference sequence). The CDR3 protein is CSAIRTDWRNIQYF. CDR3 bases: TGCAGTGCTATAAGGACAGATTGGAGAAACATTCAGTACTTC.

The sample holds a few counts of this clonotype. The V call is TRBV7-3, the J call TRBJ2-1; tentatively, D is TRBD1 (6 bases). The CDR3 has 15 residues. Looked up from germline, CDR1 is SGHTA and CDR2 is FQGTGA. The V gene lost 2 bases and the J gene lost 1 base, with 9 bases spanning the gap. The CDR3: CASSLQTGSYNEQFF. CDR3 sequence (DNA): TGTGCCAGCAGCTTACAAACAGGGTCCTACAATGAGCAGTTCTTC.